These T cell receptor beta chains were read from a single sample in a study of cytomegalovirus exposure and HLA in healthy donors. Clones were read by immunoSEQ multiplex PCR, and TCRdb kept only the in-frame ones, dropping some. Here the sample spans under 250,000 clones, over 65% being singletons. Specimen: PBMCs. These receptors originate from a human donor in good health. The CDR3 runs from the conserved cysteine through the conserved F or W. D genes are given only for firm matches. Clone sizes are given selectively: once, few, many, or a class where the clone is expanded.

d_gene	v_gene	abundance	j_gene	CDR3aa	CDR3nt
.	TRBV5-1	.	TRBJ2-3	CASSDLRVDTQYF	TGCGCCAGCAGCGATCTAAGAGTGGATACGCAGTATTTT
.	TRBV4-1	.	TRBJ1-2	CASSQSSAGPFDYTF	TGCGCCAGCAGCCAATCCTCGGCAGGGCCCTTTGACTACACCTTC
.	TRBV4-1	.	TRBJ2-1	CASSQGQGHPKSYNEQFF	TGCGCCAGCAGCCAAGGGCAGGGGCACCCAAAATCCTACAATGAGCAGTTCTTC
.	TRBV28	.	TRBJ1-5	CASSELTGGQPQHF	TGTGCCAGCAGTGAACTTACAGGTGGTCAGCCCCAGCATTTT
TRBD1	TRBV27	few	TRBJ1-6	CASRWTGGNSPLHF	TGTGCCAGCAGGTGGACAGGGGGCAATTCACCCCTCCACTTT
TRBD2	TRBV6-4	.	TRBJ2-1	CASSDSSSGRNNEQFF	TGTGCCAGCAGTGACTCGTCTAGCGGGAGGAACAATGAGCAGTTCTTC
TRBD1	TRBV5-1	.	TRBJ2-7	CASSRSGTGSAYEQYF	TGCGCCAGCAGCCGTTCCGGGACAGGGTCAGCCTACGAGCAGTACTTC
.	TRBV7-2	.	TRBJ2-1	CASSLAGVYYNEQFF	TGTGCCAGCAGCTTAGCGGGAGTTTACTACAATGAGCAGTTCTTC
.	TRBV11-3	.	TRBJ2-7	CASSLAFRIVSYEQYF	TGTGCCAGCAGCTTAGCTTTCAGAATTGTATCCTACGAGCAGTACTTC
TRBD2	TRBV7-3	.	TRBJ2-3	CASSPGTSRRTDTQYF	TGTGCCAGCAGCCCCGGGACTAGCCGACGCACAGATACGCAGTATTTT
TRBD1	TRBV27	.	TRBJ2-7	CASSPSRTGGSYEQYF	TGTGCCAGCAGTCCCTCACGGACAGGGGGTTCCTACGAGCAGTACTTC
TRBD2	TRBV9	.	TRBJ2-3	CASSVTSGITDTQYF	TGTGCCAGCAGCGTAACTAGCGGGATCACAGATACGCAGTATTTT
TRBD1	TRBV6-5	.	TRBJ1-6	CASRKGQSSPLHF	TGTGCCAGCAGAAAGGGACAGTCTTCACCCCTCCACTTT
.	TRBV2	.	TRBJ2-3	CASRRGKSTDTQYF	TGTGCCAGCCGTCGGGGGAAAAGCACAGATACGCAGTATTTT
.	TRBV28	.	TRBJ1-3	CASSLWGSTIYF	TGTGCCAGCAGTTTATGGGGGAGCACCATATATTTT
.	TRBV10-3	once	TRBJ1-2	CAIRSDTGYGYTF	TGTGCCATCAGGTCGGATACGGGGTATGGCTACACCTTC
TRBD1	TRBV30	.	TRBJ1-5	CAWSLTGYEPQHF	TGTGCCTGGAGCCTGACAGGGTATGAGCCCCAGCATTTT
.	TRBV27	.	TRBJ2-7	CASSLELATSYEQYF	TGTGCCAGCAGTTTAGAGCTAGCGACCTCCTACGAGCAGTACTTC
TRBD1	TRBV6-5	.	TRBJ1-2	CASSSTGQGIGYTF	TGTGCCAGCAGTAGCACGGGACAGGGAATTGGCTACACCTTC
.	TRBV7-2	.	TRBJ1-1	CASSSRGVYTEAFF	TGTGCCAGCAGCTCACGGGGGGTATACACTGAAGCTTTCTTT
.	TRBV6-4	.	TRBJ2-1	CASSRQVDEQFF	TGTGCCAGCAGCCGACAGGTGGATGAGCAGTTCTTC
.	TRBV18	.	TRBJ2-4	CASSPGDIQYF	TGTGCCAGCTCACCTGGAGACATTCAGTACTTC
.	TRBV7-2	.	TRBJ2-7	CASSLHLVRQYF	TGTGCCAGCAGCCTCCACCTAGTGCGGCAGTACTTC
.	TRBV4-2	.	TRBJ2-1	CASSQEEAGVNEQFF	TGTGCCAGCAGCCAGGAGGAGGCAGGGGTAAATGAGCAGTTCTTC
.	TRBV5-4	.	TRBJ2-7	CASSDYSYEQYF	TGTGCCAGCTCCGACTATTCCTACGAGCAGTACTTC
TRBD1	TRBV7-9	.	TRBJ1-1	CASSSSHTGGTEAFF	TGTGCCAGCAGCTCTTCACATACAGGGGGGACTGAAGCTTTCTTT
.	TRBV15	.	TRBJ1-2	CATSERTDLYGYTF	TGTGCCACCAGCGAACGGACAGACCTCTATGGCTACACCTTC
TRBD2	TRBV28	.	TRBJ2-5	CASSLGASGKETQYF	TGTGCCAGCAGTTTAGGGGCTAGCGGAAAAGAGACCCAGTACTTC
.	TRBV25-1	few	TRBJ2-5	CASSAETRAGETQYF	TGTGCCAGCAGTGCCGAGACAAGAGCGGGAGAGACCCAGTACTTC
TRBD2	TRBV5-1	.	TRBJ2-3	CASSSAGGGPDTQYF	TGCGCCAGCAGCTCCGCGGGAGGGGGTCCAGATACGCAGTATTTT
.	TRBV11-2	.	TRBJ2-7	CASSLDVATRQYF	TGTGCCAGCAGCTTAGACGTGGCAACCAGGCAGTACTTC
TRBD1	TRBV6-6	.	TRBJ2-7	CASSSGTGSSYEQYF	TGTGCCAGCAGTAGCGGGACAGGGTCCTCCTACGAGCAGTACTTC
TRBD1	TRBV5-1	once	TRBJ2-7	CASSVTGVRSYEQYF	TGCGCCAGCAGCGTTACAGGGGTCAGGTCCTACGAGCAGTACTTC
TRBD1	TRBV5-4	.	TRBJ2-2	CASSAGQGSNTGELFF	TGTGCCAGCAGCGCCGGACAGGGTTCGAACACCGGGGAGCTGTTTTTT
.	TRBV6-6	.	TRBJ1-1	CASSYDAQGRGEAFF	TGTGCCAGCAGTTACGATGCACAGGGAAGGGGTGAAGCTTTCTTT
.	TRBV7-2	.	TRBJ1-1	CASSRRGGAAEAFF	TGTGCCAGCAGCCGACGGGGAGGGGCAGCCGAAGCTTTCTTT
.	TRBV6-5	.	TRBJ2-2	CASREATGGTGELFF	TGTGCCAGCAGGGAGGCCACTGGAGGCACCGGGGAGCTGTTTTTT
.	TRBV9	.	TRBJ2-7	CASSVDRGEQYF	TGTGCCAGCAGCGTAGACCGGGGCGAGCAGTACTTC
.	TRBV20-1	.	TRBJ2-7	CSALGGYEQYF	TGCAGTGCTTTGGGGGGCTACGAGCAGTACTTC
TRBD1	TRBV7-6	.	TRBJ2-7	CASSVGQGVSYEQYF	TGTGCCAGCAGCGTGGGACAGGGGGTCTCCTACGAGCAGTACTTC
TRBD2	TRBV6-5	.	TRBJ2-7	CASSSTSRLYEQYF	TGTGCCAGCAGTTCGACTAGCAGACTCTACGAGCAGTACTTC
.	TRBV5-1	once	TRBJ2-7	CASSLFASGDEQYF	TGCGCCAGCAGCCTCTTCGCGAGCGGCGACGAGCAGTACTTC
.	TRBV5-6	once	TRBJ2-5	CASSLYGGETQYF	TGTGCCAGCAGCTTGTACGGGGGAGAGACCCAGTACTTC
TRBD2	TRBV19	.	TRBJ2-1	CASRAGAGNEQFF	TGTGCCAGTAGAGCGGGAGCGGGCAATGAGCAGTTCTTC
TRBD1	TRBV6-5	.	TRBJ1-2	CASSPDRVSGGYTF	TGTGCCAGCAGCCCGGACAGGGTATCGGGAGGCTACACCTTC
.	TRBV4-1	many	TRBJ2-1	CASSRLLPGTQPRNEQFF	TGCGCCAGCAGCCGCCTACTCCCCGGGACTCAACCCCGGAATGAGCAGTTCTTC
.	TRBV27	.	TRBJ1-1	CASSGGFMNTEAFF	TGTGCCAGCAGCGGAGGTTTTATGAACACTGAAGCTTTCTTT
.	TRBV14	.	TRBJ2-7	CASSQWTRQYEQYF	TGTGCCAGCAGCCAGTGGACAAGGCAATACGAGCAGTACTTC
.	TRBV29-1	.	TRBJ2-1	CSVGPDSSSDEQFF	TGCAGCGTTGGTCCGGACAGCTCCTCGGATGAGCAGTTCTTC
TRBD2	TRBV5-1	.	TRBJ2-7	CASSFQTSGAGEQYF	TGCGCCAGCAGCTTTCAGACTAGCGGGGCGGGGGAGCAGTACTTC
.	TRBV27	.	TRBJ1-5	CASSQYYLQPQHF	TGTGCCAGCAGCCAATACTACCTGCAGCCCCAGCATTTT
.	TRBV10-3	.	TRBJ2-7	CAIRDRTYEQYF	TGTGCCATCAGGGACAGAACCTACGAGCAGTACTTC
.	TRBV6-5	.	TRBJ2-3	CASSPSGNTQYF	TGTGCCAGCAGCCCCTCAGGCAATACGCAGTATTTT
.	TRBV25-1	.	TRBJ2-7	CASVGALDYEQYF	TGTGCCAGCGTCGGAGCTCTGGACTACGAGCAGTACTTC
TRBD1	TRBV19	.	TRBJ1-2	CASSIVPGQGALMDGYTF	TGTGCCAGTAGTATAGTCCCGGGACAGGGGGCATTAATGGATGGCTACACCTTC
TRBD2	TRBV27	few	TRBJ2-1	CASSALAGVGNEQFF	TGTGCCAGCAGCGCCTTAGCGGGAGTTGGGAATGAGCAGTTCTTC
TRBD2	TRBV30	.	TRBJ2-1	CAWSVGLAAGEQFF	TGTGCCTGGAGTGTTGGGCTAGCGGCGGGGGAGCAGTTCTTC
.	TRBV7-3	.	TRBJ2-2	CASSLYGWSQSGELFF	TGTGCCAGCAGCTTATATGGCTGGTCCCAATCAGGGGAGCTGTTTTTT
TRBD2	TRBV5-1	.	TRBJ2-5	CASSSTLAGGETQYF	TGCGCCAGCAGCTCCACCCTAGCGGGAGGAGAGACCCAGTACTTC
.	TRBV11-2	.	TRBJ2-7	CASSSLSYEQYF	TGTGCCAGCAGCTCCCTCTCCTACGAGCAGTACTTC